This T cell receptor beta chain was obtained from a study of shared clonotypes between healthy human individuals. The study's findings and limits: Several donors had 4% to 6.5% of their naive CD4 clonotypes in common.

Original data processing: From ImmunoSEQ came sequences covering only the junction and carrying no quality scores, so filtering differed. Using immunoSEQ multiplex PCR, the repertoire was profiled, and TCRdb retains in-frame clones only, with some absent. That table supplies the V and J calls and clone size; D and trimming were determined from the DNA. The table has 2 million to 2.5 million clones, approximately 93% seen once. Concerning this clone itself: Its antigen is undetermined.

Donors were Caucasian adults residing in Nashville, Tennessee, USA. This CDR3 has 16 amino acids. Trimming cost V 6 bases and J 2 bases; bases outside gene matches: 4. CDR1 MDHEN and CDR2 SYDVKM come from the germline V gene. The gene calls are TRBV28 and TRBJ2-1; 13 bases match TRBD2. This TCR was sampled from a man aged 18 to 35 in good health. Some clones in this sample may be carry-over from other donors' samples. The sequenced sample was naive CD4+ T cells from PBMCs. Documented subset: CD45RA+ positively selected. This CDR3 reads CASRGTSGTAYNEQFF. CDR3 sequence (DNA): TGTGCCAGCAGGGGGACTAGCGGGACTGCCTACAATGAGCAGTTCTTC.